The clone carrying this TCR beta chain turned up a few times. TCRdb reanalysed the RT-PCR reads using MiXCR and keeps one entry per CDR3 protein. There are approximately 200,000 distinct CDR3 sequences in the sample; 40% to 45% occur only once, and 33% lies in the top ten. Germline CDR1 reads MDHEN; CDR2 reads SYDVKM. This CDR3 comprises 13 residues. V was pared by 3 bases and J by 5 bases, with 8 bases between. The sample is drawn from a study of patients and donors after allogeneic stem cell transplantation. Source material: blood, either unsorted or a sorted T cell fraction (not recorded which). This TCR was recovered from a human donor who was either an allogeneic HSCT recipient or a stem cell or donor lymphocyte infusion donor (not recorded which). It is not recorded whose cells these are; they may come from a transplant donor. The rearrangement uses TRBV28 and TRBJ2-1; D perhaps matches TRBD1 (5 bases). The CDR3 loop is CASSFDRNNEQFF. CDR3 bases: TGTGCCAGCAGTTTCGACAGAAACAATGAGCAGTTCTTC.